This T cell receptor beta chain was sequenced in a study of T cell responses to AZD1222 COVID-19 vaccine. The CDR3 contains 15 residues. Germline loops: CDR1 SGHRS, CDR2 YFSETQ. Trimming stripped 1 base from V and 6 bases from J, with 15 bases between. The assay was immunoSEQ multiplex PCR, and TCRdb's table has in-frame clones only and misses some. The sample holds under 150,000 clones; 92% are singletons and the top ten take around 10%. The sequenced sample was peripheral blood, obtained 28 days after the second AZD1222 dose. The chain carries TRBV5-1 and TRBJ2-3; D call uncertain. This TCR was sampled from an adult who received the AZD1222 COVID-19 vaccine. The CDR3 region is CASSLISSPGDTQYF. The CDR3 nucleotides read TGCGCCAGCAGCTTGATATCCAGTCCGGGTGATACGCAGTATTTT.